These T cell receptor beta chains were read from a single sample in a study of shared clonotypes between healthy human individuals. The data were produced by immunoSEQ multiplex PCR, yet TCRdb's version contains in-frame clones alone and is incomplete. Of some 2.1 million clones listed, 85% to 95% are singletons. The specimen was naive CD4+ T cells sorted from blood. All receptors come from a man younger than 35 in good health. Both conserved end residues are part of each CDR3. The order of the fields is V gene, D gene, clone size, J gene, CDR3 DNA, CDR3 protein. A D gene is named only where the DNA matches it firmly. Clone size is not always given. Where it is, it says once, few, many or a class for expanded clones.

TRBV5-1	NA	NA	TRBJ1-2	TGCGCCAGCAGCAAAACCGGGACGCCGGGTAACTATGGCTACACCTTC	CASSKTGTPGNYGYTF
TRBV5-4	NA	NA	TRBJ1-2	TGTGCCAGCAGCTCGCTAGACTCCGGGAGGCCGGGGGGCTATGGCTACACCTTC	CASSSLDSGRPGGYGYTF
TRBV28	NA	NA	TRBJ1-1	TGTGCCACTGGGGTTGGGGGCCAGAACACTGAAGCTTTCTTT	CATGVGGQNTEAFF
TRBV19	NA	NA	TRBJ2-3	TGTGCCAGTAGTCAACGGGAGCGGGGCACAGATACGCAGTATTTT	CASSQRERGTDTQYF
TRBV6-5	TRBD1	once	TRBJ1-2	TGTGCCAGCAGTCGGGGGGACAGGGGATCCTATGGCTACACCTTC	CASSRGDRGSYGYTF
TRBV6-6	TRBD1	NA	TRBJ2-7	TGTGCCAGCAGTCCCGGACAGGGCTCCTACGAGCAGTACTTC	CASSPGQGSYEQYF
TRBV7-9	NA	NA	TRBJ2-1	TGTGCCAGCAGCGAACAGGGTACTGAGCAGTTCTTC	CASSEQGTEQFF
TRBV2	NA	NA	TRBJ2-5	TGTGCCAGCAGGACTCAAGAGACCCAGTACTTC	CASRTQETQYF
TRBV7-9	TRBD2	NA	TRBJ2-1	TGTGCCAGCAGCCGAAGCCGGGACTACTCCTACAATGAGCAGTTCTTC	CASSRSRDYSYNEQFF
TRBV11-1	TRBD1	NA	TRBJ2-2	TGTGCCAGCAGGCCAGCGACCGGGACAGGGAACACCGGGGAGCTGTTTTTT	CASRPATGTGNTGELFF
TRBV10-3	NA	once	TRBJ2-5	TGTGCCATCAGTGGTGGAGGGAAAGAGACCCAGTACTTC	CAISGGGKETQYF
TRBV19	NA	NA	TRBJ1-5	TGTGCCAGTAGTATCCCTGGCGCGGCGAGCAATCAGCCCCAGCATTTT	CASSIPGAASNQPQHF
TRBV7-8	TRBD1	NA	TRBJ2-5	TGTGCCAGCAGCGCGGGACAGGTGGAGACCCAGTACTTC	CASSAGQVETQYF
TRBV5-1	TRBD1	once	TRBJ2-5	TGCGCCAGCAGCTTGGAGGGACAGGGGAGGGAGACCCAGTACTTC	CASSLEGQGRETQYF
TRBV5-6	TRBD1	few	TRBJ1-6	TGTGCCAGCAAAAAGGGAGGGGGCGCTGGGTCACCCCTCCACTTT	CASKKGGGAGSPLHF
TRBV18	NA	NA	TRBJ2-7	TGTGCCAGCTCACCATCCAGGGACTACGAGCAGTACTTC	CASSPSRDYEQYF
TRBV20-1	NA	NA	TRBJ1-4	TGCAGTGCTAGTGTTGGTGAAAAACTGTTTTTT	CSASVGEKLFF